This TCR beta chain was profiled in a study of blood T cells in healthy people across ages. On this clonotype: Its specificity is not known.

Overall study results and limits: A roughly linear age-dependent decrease characterized TCR beta diversity per million T cells. With donor CMV status unknown, expanded clonotype changes were possibly confounded. Both naive CD4+ cell counts and diversity were greater in long-lived donors than in aged donors.

CDR3 length: 15 amino acids. Germline values: CDR1 SGHTA, CDR2 FQGNSA. V lost 9 bases and J 1 base, leaving 16 bases between the germline ends. It was with a sample-barcoded 5' primer and a J-beta primer mix that a second PCR of roughly 6 to 12 cycles was run. A tag from a template-switch adaptor with 12 random nucleotides marked each cDNA molecule. MiXCR, run by TCRdb on the 5' RACE reads, gives a single entry per CDR3 protein. The sample carries some 550,000 distinct CDR3 sequences, around half recorded once. Sequencing used blood. The TCR was taken from an elderly man in good health. The chain uses TRBV7-2 and TRBJ1-5, with D hard to call. The CDR3 sequence: CASSAIGVSNQPQHF. In DNA form, the CDR3 reads TGTGCCAGTAGCGCTATCGGAGTAAGCAATCAGCCCCAGCATTTT.